This T cell receptor beta chain is drawn from a study of blood T cell repertoires in COVID-19. For the study at large: Samples of COVID-19 (acute and convalescent) were obtained from the United States, Italy and Spain. The cDNA or gDNA used as material had been derived from T cells, B-cell-depleted T cells, or PBMCs.

Authors' methods: The assay estimated nucleated cells by amplifying reference gene primers. Measured with immunoSEQ multiplex PCR; TCRdb has only the in-frame clones, and not every one. The DNA gave D and trimming, while V, J and clone size come from that table. The profile covers some 200,000 clones, with 80% to 85% appearing a single time and roughly 2.4% taken by the ten largest. CDR3 size: 14 residues. The germline CDR1 and CDR2 sequences are SEHNR and FQNEAQ (reference sequence). The V end was cut by 5 bases, the J end by 1 base, with 12 bases between. J is TRBJ2-7 and V is TRBV7-9, with D maybe TRBD1 (6 bases). This sequence originates from a woman aged 55-69 years with acute or convalescent COVID-19. The sequenced sample was peripheral blood. CDR3 region: CASSLGDNSYEQYF. CDR3 in DNA: TGTGCCAGCAGCCTAGGGGACAATTCCTACGAGCAGTACTTC.